The clone carrying this T cell receptor beta chain was counted a few times. The source of the sample is a study of T-cell reconstitution after alpha-beta-depleted transplantation in children. The CDR3 has 16 amino acids. V was trimmed by 4 bases and J by 0 bases, leaving 13 bases between them. Per the germline V gene, CDR1 is SGHTA and CDR2 is FQGNSA. Unique molecular identifiers were incorporated when the TCRbeta library was constructed. TCRdb independently ran MiXCR on the PCR reads; one entry per CDR3 protein. The table lists about 510,000 distinct CDR3 sequences, roughly 11% of them singletons. The chain uses TRBV7-2 and TRBJ2-4, with D perhaps matching TRBD1 (5 bases). This sequence was found in a female patient aged 2 to 10 who had a stem cell transplant for aplastic anemia, so the T cells may come from the graft donor. Sequenced material: PBMCs, mostly from graft donor cells, taken 180 days after TCRalphabeta/CD19-depleted stem cell transplant. In nucleotides, the CDR3 is TGTGCCAGCAGCTCTGACTCAGGGTTAGCCAAAAACATTCAGTACTTC. Its protein product is CASSSDSGLAKNIQYF.